Each of the 6 T cell receptor beta chains below was sequenced from the same sample in a study of T-cell reconstitution after alpha-beta-depleted transplantation in children. A TCRbeta library incorporating unique molecular identifiers was prepared. From the PCR reads, TCRdb called clonotypes with MiXCR, one entry per CDR3 protein. The profile shows approximately 980,000 distinct CDR3 sequences, around 30% of them singletons. The sample in question was PBMCs, mostly from graft donor cells, obtained 360 days after TCRalphabeta/CD19-depleted stem cell transplant. The receptors stem from a boy younger than two who had a stem cell transplant for SCID, so the T cells may come from the graft donor.

This clonotype appeared a few times. The chain joins TRBV6-1 to TRBJ2-3; TRBD1 matches at 9 bases. This CDR3 has 14 residues. Germline V gives CDR1 MNHNS, CDR2 SASEGT. V was pared by 6 bases and J by 2 bases, with 3 bases of the junction left unmatched. Here the CDR3 DNA reads TGTGCCAGCAGGGACAGGGGATTCACAGATACGCAGTATTTT. It yields the protein CASRDRGFTDTQYF.

The chain recombines TRBV7-9 with TRBJ1-1, with TRBD1 as a possible D gene (6 bases). CDR1 SEHNR and CDR2 FQNEAQ come from the germline V gene (reference sequence). Trimming cost V 3 bases and J 4 bases, with 18 bases left between them. This CDR3 spans 16 amino acids. The chain's CDR3 is CASSLNPAGGSTEAFF. The CDR3 DNA reads as TGTGCCAGCAGCTTGAATCCCGCGGGGGGCAGCACTGAAGCTTTCTTT.

The chain recombines TRBV20-1 with TRBJ2-3, with a weak D call TRBD1 (6 bases). The CDR3 is 14 residues long. Deletions cut 4 bases from V and 0 bases from J, with 11 bases between. CDR1 DFQATT and CDR2 SNEGSKA come from the germline V gene (reference sequence). The DNA for the CDR3 is TGCAGTGCTACGACAGGTCCCAGCACAGATACGCAGTATTTT. Its protein product is CSATTGPSTDTQYF.

The V and J genes are TRBV24-1 and TRBJ2-1, with D perhaps matching TRBD1 or TRBD2 (5 bases each). The CDR3 has 17 amino acids. The V end lost 3 bases, the J end lost 9 bases, and 23 bases lay between the germline ends. Germline CDR1 is KGHDR and CDR2 is SFDVKD. CDR3 amino acids: CATSDGRAGTWNGEQFF. The CDR3 bases are TGTGCCACCAGTGATGGTCGGGCCGGGACGTGGAACGGTGAGCAGTTCTTC.

The rearrangement joins TRBV3-1 to TRBJ1-5; maybe TRBD1 (5 bases). Trimming removed 0 bases from V and 4 bases from J, with 10 bases in between. CDR1 and CDR2 from the germline V gene are LGHDT and YNNKEL (reference sequence). CDR3 size: 15 residues. Written as DNA, the CDR3 is TGTGCCAGCAGCCAAGAGAGACAGCCAAATCAGCCCCAGCATTTT. Translation: CASSQERQPNQPQHF.

The J gene is TRBJ2-3, the V gene TRBV2; TRBD2 matches 8 bases. J gave up 1 base and V 2 bases, and 5 bases lay outside the gene matches. The CDR3 has 16 amino acids. Germline V gene sequence: CDR1 SNHLY, CDR2 FYNNEI. Here the CDR3 DNA reads TGTGCCAGCAGTGAAATGGGGACTAGTCGCACAGATACGCAGTATTTT. Translated, it gives CASSEMGTSRTDTQYF.